The 8 T cell receptor beta chains below come from one sample, sequenced in a study of CD8+CD57+ T cells in acquired aplastic anemia. Using genomic DNA as the template, TCR beta VDJ and CDR3 profiling was carried out. MiXCR, run by TCRdb on the reads, gives a single entry per CDR3 protein. This sample has a few hundred thousand distinct CDR3 sequences; about a third occur once, and the top ten carry less than 0.85%. Patients sequenced had flow cytometry evidence of CD8+CD57+ cell expansion. The sequenced sample was sorted CD4+, CD8+, or CD8+CD57+ T cells (not recorded which) from PBMCs. The receptor set was obtained from a human donor with aplastic anemia.

V and J are TRBV25-1 and TRBJ1-2; 8 bases are shared with TRBD1. The ends lost 11 bases at V and 4 bases at J; junction bases unmatched: 12. Germline V gives CDR1 MGHDK, CDR2 SYGVNS. The CDR3 consists of 14 residues. In DNA form, the CDR3 reads TGTGCCTGGAGGAAGGGACAGGCGACCTATGGCTACACCTTC. Translating gives CAWRKGQATYGYTF.

The rearrangement links TRBV2 to TRBJ1-5, with 7 bases that match TRBD1. V lost 6 bases and J lost 0; bases outside the gene matches: 2. Per germline, CDR1 SNHLY and CDR2 FYNNEI. CDR3 length: 14 residues. CDR3 region: CASRDRSSNQPQHF. DNA of the CDR3: TGTGCCAGCAGGGACAGGAGTAGCAATCAGCCCCAGCATTTT. Filled out from reference TRBV2 and TRBJ1-5, the complete variable domain reads EPEVTQTPSHQVTQMGQEVILRCVPISNHLYFYWYRQILGQKVEFLVSFYNNEISEKSEIFDDQFSVERPDGSNFTLKIRSTKLEDSAMYFCASRDRSSNQPQHFGDGTRLSIL.

This clonotype was found a few times. The chain uses TRBV6-1 and TRBJ2-7; no firm D call. Trimming took 4 bases from V and 4 from J, leaving 14 bases between them. The germline gives CDR1 MNHNS, CDR2 SASEGT. The CDR3 covers 14 residues. As DNA, the CDR3 is TGTGCCAGCAGTGCGGCCACCACGATATACGAGCAGTACTTC. This codes for CASSAATTIYEQYF.

This clonotype was counted between two and nine times. V and J are TRBV7-9 and TRBJ2-7; 8 positions agree with TRBD2. The CDR3 is 15 amino acids. V shed 2 bases, J shed 4 bases, and the junction held 7 bases outside the gene matches. Looked up from germline, CDR1 is SEHNR and CDR2 is FQNEAQ (reference sequence). The CDR3, as DNA: TGTGCCAGCAGCTTATTGGCGGGAGGTCTTTACGAGCAGTACTTC. This sequence encodes CASSLLAGGLYEQYF.

The rearrangement joins TRBV20-1 to TRBJ1-1; D gene uncertain. This CDR3 contains 16 residues. CDR1 is DFQATT, CDR2 SNEGSKA, per germline (reference sequence). Trimming cost V 3 bases and J 0 bases, with 17 bases left between them. CDR3 protein: CSARSASRLMNTEAFF. CDR3 nucleotides: TGCAGTGCTAGGTCGGCTTCACGTCTAATGAACACTGAAGCTTTCTTT.

The chain is built from TRBV5-1 and TRBJ2-7; 11 nucleotides align to TRBD2. CDR1 SGHRS and CDR2 YFSETQ come from the germline V gene. V was clipped by 5 bases and J by 7 bases; unmatched bases: 17. There are 17 residues in the CDR3. CDR3 region: CASRRTGLSGRAEEQYF. CDR3 DNA: TGCGCCAGCAGGAGAACCGGACTTAGCGGGAGGGCCGAAGAGCAGTACTTC.

The DNA for the CDR3 is TGTGCCAGCAGCGTAAGCACGGGACAGGGGAATGGAGCTTTCTTT. Translated: CASSVSTGQGNGAFF. The chain has TRBV9 and TRBJ1-1; 10 bases line up with TRBD1. After removal of 1 base from V and 10 bases from J, the junction contained 10 bases not matched to a gene. The CDR3 is 15 amino acids. Germline-derived CDR1 and CDR2 are SGDLS and YYNGEE.

V gene TRBV10-3 combines with J gene TRBJ1-1, with D uncertain. CDR1 is ENHRY and CDR2 is SYGVKD in the germline V gene. Trimming left V 11 bases short and J 6 bases short, with 28 bases between. The CDR3 sequence is 16 residues long. This CDR3 is CAVTISEGTSGPEAFF. DNA for the CDR3: TGTGCCGTAACCATCTCAGAGGGCACGTCGGGCCCTGAAGCTTTCTTT.